The rows below give T cell receptor beta chains drawn from one sample of a study of CD8 T cells in Susac syndrome. One entry per CDR3 protein, called by TCRdb with MiXCR from the immunoSEQ multiplex PCR reads. Altogether about 57,000 distinct CDR3 sequences are present, roughly 93% being singletons, with the ten largest covering less than 0.55%. What was sequenced was CD8+ T cells from PBMCs. The receptor source for this set is a human donor with multiple sclerosis. Both conserved end residues are part of each CDR3. D genes are given only for firm matches.

.,TRBV7-9,CASSLRPGARNSPLHF
.,TRBV29-1,CSVEGSFPRFF
.,TRBV4-1,CASSQEPAYEQYF
.,TRBV5-4,CASSETGTGNNEQFF
.,TRBV10-2,CASSRAPNYGYTF
TRBD1,TRBV28,CASSPRTGGFGTEAFF
TRBD2,TRBV27,CASSFGVGGTNEQFF
TRBD1,TRBV3-1,CASRLGQGAYEQYF
TRBD1,TRBV6-1,CASSELAGGTNEKLFF
TRBD1,TRBV7-9,CAGQDGTATYGYTF
.,TRBV20-1,CSARTPGGQPQHF
TRBD1,TRBV7-9,CASSPPGTGNYNEQFF
TRBD2,TRBV7-3,CASRSSGGAYNEQFF
.,TRBV5-6,CASSLWAPIEETQYF
.,TRBV7-9,CAFVGDDSTDTQYF
.,TRBV7-9,CASSYSPSAYEQYF
.,TRBV7-9,CASSRGGSNTEAFF
.,TRBV30,CAWSVLGRQEAFF
.,TRBV20-1,CSARDGQVRDYGYTF
TRBD2,TRBV24-1,CATSEFTQLAGVQETQYF
.,TRBV27,CASSPPPSYNSPLHF
.,TRBV24-1,CATSDTGPYEQYF
.,TRBV30,CAWSVGGGNSPLHF
.,TRBV9,CASSVEGGLGETQYF
.,TRBV3-1,CASSHYPGEGLNTEAFF
.,TRBV13,CASSVISESYEQYF
.,TRBV4-3,CASSPSTWYNSGANVLTF